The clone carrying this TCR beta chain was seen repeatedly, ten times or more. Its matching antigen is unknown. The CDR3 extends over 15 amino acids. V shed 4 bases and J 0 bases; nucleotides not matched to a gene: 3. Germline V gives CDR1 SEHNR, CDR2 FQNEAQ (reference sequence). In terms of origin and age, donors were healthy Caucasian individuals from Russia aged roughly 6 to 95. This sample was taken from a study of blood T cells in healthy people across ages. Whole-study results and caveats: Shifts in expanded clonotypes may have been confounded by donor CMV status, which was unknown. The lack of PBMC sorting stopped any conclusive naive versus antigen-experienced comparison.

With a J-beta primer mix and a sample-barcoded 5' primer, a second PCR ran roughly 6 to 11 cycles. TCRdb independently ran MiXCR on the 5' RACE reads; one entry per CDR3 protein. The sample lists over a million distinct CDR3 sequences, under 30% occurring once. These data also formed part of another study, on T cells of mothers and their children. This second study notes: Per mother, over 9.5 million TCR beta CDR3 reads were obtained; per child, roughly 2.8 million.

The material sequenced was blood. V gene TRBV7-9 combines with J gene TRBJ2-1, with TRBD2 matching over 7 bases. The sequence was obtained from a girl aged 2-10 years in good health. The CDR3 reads CASSWRDYSYNEQFF. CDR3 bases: TGTGCCAGCAGCTGGCGGGACTACTCCTACAATGAGCAGTTCTTC. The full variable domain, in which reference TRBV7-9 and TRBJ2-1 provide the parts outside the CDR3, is DTGVSQNPRHKITKRGQNVTFRCDPISEHNRLYWYRQTLGQGPEFLTYFQNEAQLEKSRLLSDRFSAERPKGSFSTLEIQRTEQGDSAMYLCASSWRDYSYNEQFFGPGTRLTVL.